Each of the 12 T cell receptor beta chains below was sequenced from the same sample in a study of cytomegalovirus exposure and HLA in healthy donors. Clones were read by immunoSEQ multiplex PCR, and TCRdb kept only the in-frame ones, dropping some. The table has some 130,000 clones, approximately 80% seen once; the top ten hold approximately 30%. Sequencing used PBMCs. These receptors were taken from a man in his thirties or forties in good health and CMV-seropositive.

V and J are TRBV30 and TRBJ2-3; 11 nucleotides agree with TRBD1. V trimming: 3 bases; J trimming: 4 bases; junction bases outside the gene matches: 12. CDR3 length equals 17 residues. Germline-derived CDR1 and CDR2 are GTSNPN and SVGIG (reference sequence). DNA of the CDR3: TGTGCCTGGAGGCCCCGGGACAGGGGGTCTCTCGCAGATACGCAGTATTTT. Protein product: CAWRPRDRGSLADTQYF.

The chain uses TRBV11-2 and TRBJ2-7, with 7 bases that match TRBD2. This CDR3 region has 16 residues. CDR1 and CDR2 (germline): SGHAT, FQNNGV. The V and J ends lost 4 bases and 0 bases, in that order; junction bases with no gene match: 9. CDR3 in amino acids: CASSYSGTTSSYEQYF. The CDR3 nucleotides read TGTGCCAGCAGCTACTCCGGGACTACTTCCTCCTACGAGCAGTACTTC.

The gene calls are TRBV7-8 and TRBJ2-7, with 9 bases matching TRBD2. Germline assignment: CDR1 SGHVS and CDR2 FQNEAQ. V was clipped by 3 bases and J by 2 bases; unmatched bases: 2. The CDR3 has 14 residues. CDR3 bases: TGTGCCAGCAGCTTTAGCGGGAGCCCCTACGAGCAGTACTTC. Amino acids: CASSFSGSPYEQYF.

As DNA, the CDR3 is TGTGCCAGCAGCGGCGGGACAGGGGAGTCAGATGAAAAACTGTTTTTT. It codes for CASSGGTGESDEKLFF. The chain recombines TRBV11-1 with TRBJ1-4; 10 bases match TRBD1. Losses at the gene ends were 5 bases for V and 6 bases for J; bases not matched to a gene: 9. The germline gives CDR1 SGHAT, CDR2 FQDESV (reference sequence). The CDR3 is 16 amino acids.

This clone appeared once. This chain's CDR3 is CASSLVAGGSYEQYF. CDR3 nucleotides: TGTGCCAGCAGCTTAGTAGCAGGGGGCTCCTACGAGCAGTACTTC. This chain joins TRBV11-2 and TRBJ2-7, with TRBD1 matching over 7 bases. Germline V gene lookup returns CDR1 SGHAT and CDR2 FQNNGV. V was clipped by 1 base and J by 0 bases; unmatched bases: 3. The CDR3 is made up of 15 amino acids. The full variable domain, in which reference TRBV11-2 and TRBJ2-7 provide the parts outside the CDR3, is EAGVAQSPRYKIIEKRQSVAFWCNPISGHATLYWYQQILGQGPKLLIQFQNNGVVDDSQLPKDRFSAERLKGVDSTLKIQPAKLEDSAVYLCASSLVAGGSYEQYFGPGTRLTVT.

The chain recombines TRBV6-1 with TRBJ2-7, with 10 bases that match TRBD1. J gave up 4 bases and V 5 bases, and 2 bases lay outside the gene matches. From germline, CDR1 is MNHNS and CDR2 SASEGT. The CDR3 covers 13 residues. CDR3 sequence reads: CASSPDRGYEQYF. In nucleotides, the CDR3 is TGTGCCAGCAGTCCGGACAGGGGGTACGAGCAGTACTTC.

This chain links TRBV28 with TRBJ2-7; a possible D gene is TRBD1 (5 bases). CDR3 length: 14 residues. Looked up from germline, CDR1 is MDHEN and CDR2 is SYDVKM. The V end was cut by 2 bases, the J end by 2 bases, with 10 bases between. The CDR3 here is CASSLQGVAYEQYF. Written as DNA, the CDR3 is TGTGCCAGCAGTTTACAAGGGGTGGCCTACGAGCAGTACTTC.

This clone was recorded only once. The chain uses TRBV10-3 and TRBJ2-1, with 7 bases aligning to TRBD2. The CDR3 runs 17 residues. Trimming at V came to 10 bases and at J to 3 bases, leaving 18 bases not matched to a gene. The germline CDR1 and CDR2 sequences are ENHRY and SYGVKD. CDR3 DNA sequence: TGTGCCACTCGTCTTTGGGTACTAGCGCAAAACTACAATGAGCAGTTCTTC. Translating gives CATRLWVLAQNYNEQFF.

V gene TRBV18 combines with J gene TRBJ2-1; D may be TRBD1 (5 bases). The germline V gene has CDR1 KGHSH and CDR2 LQKENI. This CDR3 has 15 residues. V lost 3 bases to trimming and J lost 4 bases, with 13 bases between them. Here the CDR3 DNA reads TGTGCCAGCTCACCCAGACAGTTCGGTTACAATGAGCAGTTCTTC. This sequence encodes CASSPRQFGYNEQFF.

J is TRBJ1-6 and V is TRBV27, with TRBD1 matching over 9 bases. Per germline, CDR1 MNHEY and CDR2 SMNVEV (reference sequence). V gave up 7 bases and J gave up 6 bases; unmatched junction bases: 4. This CDR3 comprises 14 residues. DNA for the CDR3: TGTGCCAGCACCCTGGACAGGGGTAATTCACCCCTCCACTTT. This sequence encodes CASTLDRGNSPLHF.

The CDR3: CASSFSGAGTDTQYF. The CDR3 nucleotides read TGTGCCAGCAGCTTTAGCGGGGCCGGCACAGATACGCAGTATTTT. The chain is built from TRBV5-4 and TRBJ2-3; 8 positions agree with TRBD2. Germline V gives CDR1 SGHNT, CDR2 YYREEE (reference sequence). The V gene end was trimmed by 2 bases and the J gene end by 1 base; junction bases not matched to a gene: 3. The CDR3 length is 15 residues.

The chain recombines TRBV5-1 with TRBJ2-5, with 10 bases lining up with TRBD1. The CDR3 is made up of 15 amino acids. Germline V lookup: CDR1 SGHRS, CDR2 YFSETQ. Trimming cost V 5 bases and J 1 base; bases outside gene matches: 5. CDR3 residues: CASRRTGGPQETQYF. The CDR3 region has the DNA TGCGCCAGCAGGCGGACAGGGGGGCCCCAAGAGACCCAGTACTTC.